This T cell receptor (beta chain) is drawn from a study of cytomegalovirus exposure and HLA in healthy donors (dated by TCRdb to 2015 to 2018). At the level of the whole study: According to an earlier analysis of 450 to 650 of the donors, roughly 180 million T cells yielded approximately 120 million unique TCR beta sequences and 276 Gb of sequence data. Approximately 300 gigabases of sequencing data and roughly 81 million unique TCR sequences made up an early release that covered approximately 620 HLA-typed donors. Of the 300 to 400 genotyped donors, 65% to 90% fell in the genetic ancestry cluster associated with self-reported Caucasian donors. The study aimed to test whether signatures of past pathogen exposure could be identified by cataloging public T cell receptors. The T cell repertoires of 666 subjects were profiled by immunosequencing and related to cytomegalovirus serostatus. In addition to the first cohort of 650 to 750 subjects, a separate validation cohort of 130 or so different subjects was used. High-throughput TCR immunosequencing, statistical association of individual TCRs with disease status, and machine learning were combined to predict cytomegalovirus infection status. In a later analysis, previously published TCR beta repertoires from 600 to 850 donors were re-analyzed and high-resolution HLA genotyping was added so that TCR occurrence patterns could be studied. The later analysis used no new phenotypic data to find candidate immune exposures, relying instead on TCR beta sequences and their occurrence across donors. To decide whether each TCR beta V gene segment behaved as functional or pseudogenic, an earlier analysis of some 600 of the donors relied on high-throughput TCR beta sequencing. Donor age, sex, ethnicity and CMV serostatus were compiled together with the repertoire data. A later genetic analysis took genome-wide SNP genotypes for about 65% of the 666 donors and used that subset as a discovery cohort. All discovery cohort repertoires had been generated using a single sequencing platform. Class I and class II HLA loci were covered by the typing at four-digit resolution. Typing coverage varied by locus: about 620-640 donors for A, B, C, DRB1 and DQB1; under 550 for DQA1; 600 to 610 for DPA1; approximately 490 for DPB1. About five DR-DQ haplotypes were treated as single units for association and clustering because of strong linkage in the cohort. Among about 370 genotyped donors of the cohort, an average of approximately 200,000 unique TCR beta nucleotide sequences was sequenced per donor, of which about 19% were non-productive.

Turning to this clone: Its antigen is currently not known. No clone much larger than this one lies a single base away; base qualities are absent.

The cohort consisted of 650 to 850 healthy bone marrow donors. At the time of sampling, every cohort member was nominally healthy, though immune exposures that went unrecorded were likely present. Of the 550 to 750 cohort members, about 280 had positive CMV serostatus and 352 had negative CMV serostatus, and CMV serostatus was not recorded for the donor. A peripheral blood sample was collected from each donor, and TCR beta sequencing was performed on peripheral blood mononuclear cells. The Qiagen DNeasy Blood Extraction Kit was used to extract genomic DNA from the blood cell samples. The trim is 3 bases for V and 2 bases for J, with a gap of 12 bases between the germline ends. The CDR3 starts with the cysteine, ends with the phenylalanine, and has 15 residues. Just the 45-base CDR3 DNA is kept, in frame starting at base 1. From a lookup of the germline V gene (reference sequence), CDR1 and CDR2 are LNHNV and YYDKDF.

General findings and caveats noted by the study authors: Specific HLA alleles were associated with over 15,000 TCR beta sequences at a false discovery rate of 0.05 in a later analysis. According to a later genetic analysis, donors in an Asian-associated ancestry cluster had fewer N-insertions in productive TCRs than the approximately 630-donor mean. V-gene and J-gene trimming of TCR beta chains was associated with a missense DCLRE1C variant in a later genetic analysis, and the association was replicated in an independent cohort. The study listed over 150 TCR beta chains as associated with cytomegalovirus. In a later analysis, HLA-associated TCR beta chains were found to be more clonally expanded and to have lower generation probabilities than equally common non-associated chains. This cohort had only TCR beta chains sequenced, and the lack of alpha or paired-chain data limited which features could be detected. Cytomegalovirus status was reported to be diagnosed by the classifier with high specificity and sensitivity in both the original and validation cohorts. Correlated functional status among segregating V segments might be attributable to linkage disequilibrium, but an unknown experimental factor could not be ruled out. Assigning TCR associations to individual alleles was difficult when HLA alleles, especially DR and DQ, strongly co-occurred. A further reported finding was that TCR beta sequences accurately predicted the HLA-A and HLA-B alleles for most subjects in the first cohort. Broadly in line with IMGT annotations, most TCR beta V segments showed up in productive rearrangements about 87% or about 30% of the time in an earlier analysis of around 550 of the donors. Presence/absence analyses assumed roughly uniform sequencing depth across donors, an assumption that may not hold. Because counts were too low, seventeen rarely observed V segments, including chromosome 9 orphons, were excluded from the earlier analysis of some 590 of the donors. In a later analysis, several top co-occurrence clusters were reported to appear linked to parvovirus B19, influenza, CMV and Epstein-Barr virus. Because some donors lacked HLA typing at each locus, the association tests relied only on the typed subset. In vitro tests confirmed that a few of the cytomegalovirus-associated TCR beta chains recognize cytomegalovirus antigens. Most TCR sequences were observed very rarely across donors, whereas some public TCRs were present in many individuals. According to a later analysis, most CMV-associated TCR beta chains appeared to be HLA-restricted, and the HLA associations seemed to be driven largely by CMV exposure. The 87-base-pair reads could not distinguish some IMGT-functional V segments, including TRBV6-2 and TRBV6-3, so those segments were excluded. A cluster of highly shared sequence variants was judged likely to be a technical artifact of the sequencing pipeline. It was suggested by the authors that the approach could potentially be generalized to other disease states and immunological phenotypes. A later analysis found that TCR association rates varied across HLA loci, with DRB1 alleles showing the most associated TCRs and HLA-C alleles the fewest. For the cohort, immune exposure information was limited to CMV serostatus.

Library construction relied on the immunoSEQ multiplex PCR assay. For the multiplex PCR, a mixture combining 60 forward primers for TCR Vbeta segments and 13 reverse primers for TCR Jbeta segments was used. A multiplex PCR assay on genomic DNA amplified the CDR3 region of rearranged TCR beta genes. The Illumina HiSeq System was used to sequence the amplified TCR beta libraries as 87-base-pair reads. Concerning the study's data processing: A later analysis tallied around 80 million unique TCR beta chains across the 700 or so repertoires, and some 10 million of those chains were shared by two or more donors. Raw reads were error-corrected and collapsed into unique sequences with a nearest-neighbor algorithm that merged closely related sequences to remove PCR and sequencing errors. Alignment of CDR3 sequences to IMGT reference sequences was used to assign V, D and J gene segments. For a sequence to be retained, a match of at least six nucleotides was required to both a V gene segment and a J gene segment. Rearrangements were classified as productive when the CDR3 lacked stop codons and remained in frame with V and J, and all other rearrangements were classified as non-productive. Following IMGT convention, CDR3 was defined as the stretch from the second conserved V-encoded cysteine to the conserved J-encoded phenylalanine. The earlier analysis of about 610 of the donors excluded any sequence lacking an unambiguous match to a single V gene segment. An earlier analysis of 550 to 650 of the donors classified V segments as functional when productive rearrangements were above 56.7% and as segregating when the standard deviation between donors was above 5%. To diagnose cytomegalovirus status from the catalog of TCR beta chain sequences, a statistical classification framework was built. In a later analysis, V and J genes were assigned by comparing TCR nucleotide sequences against IMGT/GENE-DB human TR gene sequences. The TCRdist pipeline was used in a later analysis to assign CDR3 sequences and most-parsimonious VDJ recombination scenarios. In a later analysis, each TCR beta chain was defined by its CDR3 amino acid sequence together with its V-gene family, and reads lacking a unique V-gene family were excluded. To address suspected cross-contamination and a sequencing artifact, a later analysis removed 450 to 700 highly shared, low-generation-probability nucleotide sequences. In a later analysis, a clonal expansion index for each public chain was calculated from normalized within-repertoire ranks of inferred template counts. In a later analysis, generation probabilities were computed with a VDJ recombination model fitted to out-of-frame rearrangements, and the resulting probabilities were checked against IGoR. In a later analysis, TCR-TCR, TCR-HLA and TCR-CMV co-occurrence was scored with hypergeometric tests, and a repertoire-size bias correction was applied to TCR pairs. False discovery rates were estimated in a later analysis by permuting HLA or CMV assignments 20 times. In a later analysis, co-occurring TCRs were grouped using DBSCAN, and TCRdist sequence similarity was added for clustering within HLA-allele-positive subsets. Repertoires with fewer than 30,000 or more than 120,000 public chains, plus five repertoires with anomalous nucleotide sharing, were excluded from co-occurrence clustering. TCRdb obtained this table from immuneACCESS and retained in-frame rearrangements with V and J assigned. These tables miss some clones; where compared with another copy, unresolved V genes account for less than half of the shortfall, and the remainder is unexplained. D and trimming were read from the DNA, whereas the V and J calls and clone size are those reported in that table. Recorded for this sample are 84,000 or so clones; around 79% of them occurred a single time. Clones ranked in the top ten supply about an eighth of the sample.

This TCR was sampled from a human donor in good health. The rearrangement combines TRBV15 with TRBJ2-3; TRBD2 is a possible D gene, resting on 5 matching bases. Sequenced: PBMCs. The CDR3 reads as follows: CATSSPRAATDTQYF. The nucleotides read TGTGCCACCAGCAGCCCGCGGGCGGCCACAGATACGCAGTATTTT.